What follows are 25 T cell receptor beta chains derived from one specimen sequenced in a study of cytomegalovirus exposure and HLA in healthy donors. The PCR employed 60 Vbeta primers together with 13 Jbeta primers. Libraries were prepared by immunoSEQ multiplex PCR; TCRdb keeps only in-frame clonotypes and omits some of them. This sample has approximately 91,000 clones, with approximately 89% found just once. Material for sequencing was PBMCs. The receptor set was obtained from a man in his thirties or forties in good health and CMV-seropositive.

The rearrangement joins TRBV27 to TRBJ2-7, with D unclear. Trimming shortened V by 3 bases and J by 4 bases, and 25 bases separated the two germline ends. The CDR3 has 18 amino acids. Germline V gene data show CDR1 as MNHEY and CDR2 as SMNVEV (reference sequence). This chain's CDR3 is CASSFAPLILGGIYEQYF. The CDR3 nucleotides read TGTGCCAGCAGTTTTGCCCCCCTCATCCTTGGCGGTATATACGAGCAGTACTTC.

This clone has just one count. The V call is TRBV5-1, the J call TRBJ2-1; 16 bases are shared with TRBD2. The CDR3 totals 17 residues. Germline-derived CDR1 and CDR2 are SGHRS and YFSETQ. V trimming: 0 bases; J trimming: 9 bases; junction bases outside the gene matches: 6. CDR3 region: CASSLVGTSGRGGEQFF. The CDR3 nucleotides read TGCGCCAGCAGCTTGGTTGGGACTAGCGGGAGGGGAGGTGAGCAGTTCTTC. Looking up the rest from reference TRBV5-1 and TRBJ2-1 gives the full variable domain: KAGVTQTPRYLIKTRGQQVTLSCSPISGHRSVSWYQQTPGQGLQFLFEYFSETQRNKGNFPGRFSGRQFSNSRSEMNVSTLELGDSALYLCASSLVGTSGRGGEQFFGPGTRLTVL.

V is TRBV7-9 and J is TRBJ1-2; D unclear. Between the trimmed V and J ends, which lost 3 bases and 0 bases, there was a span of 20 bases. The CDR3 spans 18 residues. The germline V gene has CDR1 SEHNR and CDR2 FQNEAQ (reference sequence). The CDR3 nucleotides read TGTGCCAGCAGCTTGAGGGCACACGGTTACCCGTCTAACTATGGCTACACCTTC. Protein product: CASSLRAHGYPSNYGYTF.

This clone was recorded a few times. The CDR3 spells CASSYGQGAEAFF. Written as DNA, the CDR3 is TGTGCCAGCAGTTACGGGCAGGGGGCTGAAGCTTTCTTT. J is TRBJ1-1 and V is TRBV6-6, with TRBD1 matching over 7 bases. The V gene's germline CDR1 is MNHNY and CDR2 SVGAGI (reference sequence). This CDR3 has 13 amino acids. Trimming removed 2 bases from V and 6 bases from J; junction bases left unmatched: 3.

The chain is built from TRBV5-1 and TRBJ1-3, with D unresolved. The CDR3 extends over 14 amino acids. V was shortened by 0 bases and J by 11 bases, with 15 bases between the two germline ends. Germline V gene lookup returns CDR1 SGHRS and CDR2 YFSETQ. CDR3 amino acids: CASSLGAGRNSIYF. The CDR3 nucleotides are TGCGCCAGCAGCTTGGGGGCAGGCCGGAACTCCATATATTTT.

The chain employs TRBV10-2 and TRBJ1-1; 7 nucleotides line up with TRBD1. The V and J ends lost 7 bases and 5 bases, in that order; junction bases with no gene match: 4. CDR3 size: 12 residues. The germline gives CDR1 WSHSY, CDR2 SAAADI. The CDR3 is CASTQGVTEAFF. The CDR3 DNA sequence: TGCGCCAGCACCCAGGGGGTAACTGAAGCTTTCTTT.

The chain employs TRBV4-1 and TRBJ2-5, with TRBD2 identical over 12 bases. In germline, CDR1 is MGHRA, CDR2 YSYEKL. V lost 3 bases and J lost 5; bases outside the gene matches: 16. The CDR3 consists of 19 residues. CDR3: CASSHLTGLAGGPGETQYF. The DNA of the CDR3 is TGCGCCAGCAGCCACCTCACGGGGCTAGCGGGAGGGCCAGGGGAGACCCAGTACTTC.

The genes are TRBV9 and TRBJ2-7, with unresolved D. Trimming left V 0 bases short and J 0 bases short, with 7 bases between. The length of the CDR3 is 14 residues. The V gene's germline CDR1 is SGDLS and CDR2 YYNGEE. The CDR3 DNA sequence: TGTGCCAGCAGCGTAGAGGTAGCCTCCTACGAGCAGTACTTC. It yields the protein CASSVEVASYEQYF.

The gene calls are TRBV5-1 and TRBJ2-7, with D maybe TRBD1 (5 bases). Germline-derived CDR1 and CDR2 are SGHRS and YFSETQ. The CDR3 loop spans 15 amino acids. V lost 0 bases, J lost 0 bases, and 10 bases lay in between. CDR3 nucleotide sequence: TGCGCCAGCAGCTTGGAGACAGTGAGCTCCTACGAGCAGTACTTC. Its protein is CASSLETVSSYEQYF.

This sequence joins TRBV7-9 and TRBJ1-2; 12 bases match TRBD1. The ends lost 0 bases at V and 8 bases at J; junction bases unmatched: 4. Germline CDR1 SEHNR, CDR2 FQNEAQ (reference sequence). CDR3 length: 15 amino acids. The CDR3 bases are TGTGCCAGCAGCTTAGCAGGAGGGACAGGGGGCGGCTACACCTTC. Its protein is CASSLAGGTGGGYTF.

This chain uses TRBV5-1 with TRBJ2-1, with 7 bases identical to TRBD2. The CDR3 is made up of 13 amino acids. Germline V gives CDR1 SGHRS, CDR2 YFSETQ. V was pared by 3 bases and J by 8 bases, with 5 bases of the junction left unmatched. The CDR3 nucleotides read TGCGCCAGCAGCTCGGGACTATTGGATGAGCAGTTCTTC. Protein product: CASSSGLLDEQFF.

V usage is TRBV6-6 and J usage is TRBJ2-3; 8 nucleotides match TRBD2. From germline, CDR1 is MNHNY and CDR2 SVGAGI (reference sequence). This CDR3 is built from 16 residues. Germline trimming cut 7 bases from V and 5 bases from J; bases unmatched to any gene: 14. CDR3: CASKGETSGSKDTQYF. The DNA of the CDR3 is TGTGCCAGCAAAGGGGAGACAAGCGGGAGTAAAGATACGCAGTATTTT.

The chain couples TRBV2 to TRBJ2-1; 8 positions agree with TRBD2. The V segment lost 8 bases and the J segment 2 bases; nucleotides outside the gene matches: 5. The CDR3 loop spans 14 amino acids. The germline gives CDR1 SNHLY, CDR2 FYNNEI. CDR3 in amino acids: CASLVGLAYNEQFF. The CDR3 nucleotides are TGTGCCAGCCTGGTGGGACTAGCCTACAATGAGCAGTTCTTC.

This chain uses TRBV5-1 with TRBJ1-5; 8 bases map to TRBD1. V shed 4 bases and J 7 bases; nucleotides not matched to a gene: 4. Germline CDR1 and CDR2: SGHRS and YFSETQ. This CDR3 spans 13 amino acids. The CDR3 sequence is CASSKTGGQPQHF. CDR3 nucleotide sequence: TGCGCCAGCAGCAAAACAGGGGGGCAGCCCCAGCATTTT. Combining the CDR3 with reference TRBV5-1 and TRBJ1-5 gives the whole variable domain KAGVTQTPRYLIKTRGQQVTLSCSPISGHRSVSWYQQTPGQGLQFLFEYFSETQRNKGNFPGRFSGRQFSNSRSEMNVSTLELGDSALYLCASSKTGGQPQHFGDGTRLSIL.

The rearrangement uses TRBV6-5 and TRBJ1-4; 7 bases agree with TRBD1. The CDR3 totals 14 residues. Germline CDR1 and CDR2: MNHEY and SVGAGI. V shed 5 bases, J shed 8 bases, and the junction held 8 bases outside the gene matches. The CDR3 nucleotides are TGTGCCAGCAGTGGAGGGGGCCCCGAAGAAAAACTGTTTTTT. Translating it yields CASSGGGPEEKLFF.

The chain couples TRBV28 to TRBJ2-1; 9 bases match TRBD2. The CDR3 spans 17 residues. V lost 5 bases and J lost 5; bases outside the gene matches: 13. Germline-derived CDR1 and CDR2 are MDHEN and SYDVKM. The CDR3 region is CASSKIMGLAGDNEQFF. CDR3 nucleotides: TGTGCCAGCAGTAAGATAATGGGACTAGCCGGGGACAATGAGCAGTTCTTC.

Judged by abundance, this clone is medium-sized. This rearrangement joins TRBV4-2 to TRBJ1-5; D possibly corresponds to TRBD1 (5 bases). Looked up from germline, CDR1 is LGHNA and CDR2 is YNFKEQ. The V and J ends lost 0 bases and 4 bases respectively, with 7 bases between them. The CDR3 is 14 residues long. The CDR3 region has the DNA TGTGCCAGCAGCCAAGATGGGGGGAATCAGCCCCAGCATTTT. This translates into CASSQDGGNQPQHF.

The chain's CDR3 is CAISETSAGYEQYF. The CDR3, as DNA: TGTGCCATCAGTGAAACTAGCGCCGGCTACGAGCAGTACTTC. The chain has TRBV10-3 and TRBJ2-7; 7 nucleotides match TRBD2. The CDR3 is made up of 14 amino acids. The germline V gene encodes CDR1 ENHRY and CDR2 SYGVKD. Trimming at V came to 3 bases and at J to 3 bases, leaving 5 bases not matched to a gene.

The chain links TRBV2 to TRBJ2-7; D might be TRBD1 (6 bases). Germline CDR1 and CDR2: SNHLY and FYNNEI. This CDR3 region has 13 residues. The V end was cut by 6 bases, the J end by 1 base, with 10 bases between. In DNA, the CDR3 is TGTGCCAGCAGGGCCGGACAGTCCTACGAGCAGTACTTC. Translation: CASRAGQSYEQYF.

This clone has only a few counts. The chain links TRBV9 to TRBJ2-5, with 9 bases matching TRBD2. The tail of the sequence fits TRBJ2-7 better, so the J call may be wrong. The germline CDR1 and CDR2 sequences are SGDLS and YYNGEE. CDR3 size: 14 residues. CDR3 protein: CASSVSGRLDEQYF. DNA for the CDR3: TGTGCCAGCAGCGTGAGCGGGAGGCTCGACGAGCAGTACTTC.

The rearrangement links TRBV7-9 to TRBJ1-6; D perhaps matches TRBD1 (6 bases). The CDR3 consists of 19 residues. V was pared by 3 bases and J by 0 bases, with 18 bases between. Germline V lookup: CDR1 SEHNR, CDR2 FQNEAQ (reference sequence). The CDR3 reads CASSLAKTGGSSYNSPLHF. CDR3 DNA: TGTGCCAGCAGCTTGGCGAAGACAGGTGGGAGCTCCTATAATTCACCCCTCCACTTT. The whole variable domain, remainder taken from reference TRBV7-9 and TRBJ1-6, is DTGVSQNPRHKITKRGQNVTFRCDPISEHNRLYWYRQTLGQGPEFLTYFQNEAQLEKSRLLSDRFSAERPKGSFSTLEIQRTEQGDSAMYLCASSLAKTGGSSYNSPLHFGNGTRLTVT.

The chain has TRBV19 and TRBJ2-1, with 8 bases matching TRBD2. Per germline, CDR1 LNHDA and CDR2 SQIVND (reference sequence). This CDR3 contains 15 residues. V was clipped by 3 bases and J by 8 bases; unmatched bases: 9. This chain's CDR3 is CASSMLTGGRDEQFF. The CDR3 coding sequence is TGTGCCAGTAGTATGTTGACGGGAGGGCGCGATGAGCAGTTCTTC.

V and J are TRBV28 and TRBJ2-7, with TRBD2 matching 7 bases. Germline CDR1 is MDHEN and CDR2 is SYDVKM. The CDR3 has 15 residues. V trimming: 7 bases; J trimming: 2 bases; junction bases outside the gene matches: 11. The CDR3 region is CASTPGRAIPYEQYF. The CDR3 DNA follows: TGTGCCAGCACCCCGGGGAGGGCCATCCCCTACGAGCAGTACTTC.

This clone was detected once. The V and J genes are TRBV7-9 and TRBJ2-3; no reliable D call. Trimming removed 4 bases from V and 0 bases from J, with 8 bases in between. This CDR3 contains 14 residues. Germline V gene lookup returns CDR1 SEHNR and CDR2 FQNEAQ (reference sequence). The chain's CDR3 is CASSSLASTDTQYF. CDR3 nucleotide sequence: TGTGCCAGCAGCTCGCTCGCGAGCACAGATACGCAGTATTTT.

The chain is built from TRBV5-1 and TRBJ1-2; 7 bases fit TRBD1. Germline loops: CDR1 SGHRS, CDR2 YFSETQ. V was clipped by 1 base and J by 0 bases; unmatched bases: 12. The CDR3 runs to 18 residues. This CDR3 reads CASSLIPGQSSANYGYTF. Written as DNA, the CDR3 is TGCGCCAGCAGCTTGATTCCGGGACAGTCGTCGGCTAACTATGGCTACACCTTC.